The 31 T cell receptor beta chains below come from one sample, sequenced in a study of patients and donors after allogeneic stem cell transplantation. Each CDR3 protein gets one entry after TCRdb re-called the RT-PCR reads with MiXCR. The sample shows 90,000 to 130,000 distinct CDR3 sequences, 35% of them seen only once. Sequenced: blood, either unsorted or a sorted T cell fraction (not recorded which). The receptor source for this set is a human donor who was either an allogeneic HSCT recipient or a stem cell or donor lymphocyte infusion donor (not recorded which). It is not recorded whose cells these are; they may come from a transplant donor.

The rearrangement uses TRBV19 and TRBJ1-5, with a weak D call TRBD1 (6 bases). V lost 3 bases, J lost 1 base, and 10 bases lay in between. The CDR3 loop spans 15 amino acids. The germline V gene has CDR1 LNHDA and CDR2 SQIVND (reference sequence). CDR3 amino acids: CASSIRGKSNQPQHF. In DNA form, the CDR3 reads TGTGCCAGTAGTATTAGGGGGAAAAGCAATCAGCCCCAGCATTTT.

A few counts support this clonotype. The V and J genes are TRBV6-5 and TRBJ1-4, with 9 bases identical to TRBD1. V gave up 6 bases and J gave up 7 bases; unmatched junction bases: 9. This CDR3 contains 15 residues. Germline CDR1 is MNHEY and CDR2 is SVGAGI. This chain's CDR3 is CASSSGRDRVEKLFF. The CDR3 DNA is TGTGCCAGCAGCTCCGGCCGGGACAGGGTTGAAAAACTGTTTTTT.

This clonotype was counted a few times. The rearrangement uses TRBV12-3 or TRBV12-4 and TRBJ2-5, with D hard to call. The germline V and J ends were trimmed by 6 bases and 4 bases, with 12 bases remaining between them. The CDR3 is 13 residues long. CDR3: CASSLTRGETQYF. DNA of the CDR3: TGTGCCAGCAGCCTGACAAGAGGAGAGACCCAGTACTTC.

This clonotype was observed a few times. The chain couples TRBV4-3 to TRBJ1-4; TRBD1 agrees at 8 bases. This CDR3 spans 16 amino acids. V was pared by 2 bases and J by 6 bases, with 8 bases of the junction left unmatched. Germline lookup yields CDR1 LGHNA and CDR2 YSLEER. In DNA, the CDR3 is TGCGCCAGCAGCCAACTTAGGACAGGGTGGTATGAAAAACTGTTTTTT. It codes for CASSQLRTGWYEKLFF.

This clonotype has only a few counts. V and J are TRBV5-1 and TRBJ1-1; 9 positions agree with TRBD1. Per the germline V gene, CDR1 is SGHRS and CDR2 is YFSETQ. CDR3 length: 15 amino acids. The V gene end was trimmed by 4 bases and the J gene end by 3 bases; junction bases not matched to a gene: 7. The CDR3 is CASSAPGQGDTEAFF. The CDR3 DNA is TGCGCCAGCAGCGCCCCGGGACAGGGAGACACTGAAGCTTTCTTT.

This CDR3 is CASRPNEEIQPQHF. DNA for the CDR3: TGTGCCAGCAGGCCCAACGAGGAGATCCAGCCCCAGCATTTT. V usage is TRBV6-6 and J usage is TRBJ1-5; D ambiguous. Trimming took off 6 bases at V and 7 bases at J, with 16 bases between the two ends. Per germline, CDR1 MNHNY and CDR2 SVGAGI (reference sequence). This CDR3 has 14 amino acids.

In its sample, this clonotype was seen many times. V gene TRBV5-1 combines with J gene TRBJ1-1; D is unresolved. Germline V gene data show CDR1 as SGHRS and CDR2 as YFSETQ. Trimming shortened V by 3 bases and J by 1 base, and 7 bases separated the two germline ends. The CDR3 is 13 residues long. The CDR3 protein is CASSSFGNTEAFF. CDR3 nucleotide sequence: TGCGCCAGCAGCTCCTTCGGGAACACTGAAGCTTTCTTT.

This rearrangement joins TRBV10-3 to TRBJ1-5, with TRBD1 matching 8 bases. The V segment lost 8 bases and the J segment 3 bases; nucleotides outside the gene matches: 3. CDR1 and CDR2 (germline): ENHRY, SYGVKD. This CDR3 has 13 amino acids. The DNA for the CDR3 is TGTGCCATCGGGACAGGTCTCAATCAGCCCCAGCATTTT. Protein product: CAIGTGLNQPQHF.

V gene TRBV15 combines with J gene TRBJ2-1; 7 bases agree with TRBD2. CDR1 and CDR2 from the germline V gene are LNHNV and YYDKDF (reference sequence). This CDR3 region has 15 residues. After removal of 0 bases from V and 5 bases from J, the junction contained 4 bases not matched to a gene. CDR3: CATSRDPLADNEQFF. CDR3 nucleotide sequence: TGTGCCACCAGCAGAGATCCGCTAGCGGACAATGAGCAGTTCTTC.

The CDR3 region is CASSGENTGELFF. The CDR3 DNA is TGCGCCAGCAGCGGGGAGAACACCGGGGAGCTGTTTTTT. The rearrangement uses TRBV5-1 and TRBJ2-2; D remains unclear. The CDR3 is made up of 13 amino acids. Germline loops: CDR1 SGHRS, CDR2 YFSETQ. Trimming pared 4 bases from V and 1 base from J, leaving 5 bases between.

V gene TRBV7-9 combines with J gene TRBJ1-6; possible D gene TRBD1, 6 bases. The CDR3 has 16 amino acids. V was clipped by 4 bases and J by 5 bases, with 15 bases between them. Germline V gives CDR1 SEHNR, CDR2 FQNEAQ (reference sequence). In nucleotides, the CDR3 is TGTGCCAGCAGCTCGGGACCGGACAGTCATAATTCACCCCTCCACTTT. This gives the protein CASSSGPDSHNSPLHF.

The chain employs TRBV4-2 and TRBJ1-1; TRBD1 agrees at 7 bases. V trimming: 0 bases; J trimming: 4 bases; junction bases outside the gene matches: 5. The CDR3 contains 15 residues. Germline V gives CDR1 LGHNA, CDR2 YNFKEQ. This CDR3 is CASSQEARGATEAFF. DNA for the CDR3: TGTGCCAGCAGCCAAGAAGCCAGGGGGGCCACTGAAGCTTTCTTT.

The rearrangement uses TRBV10-3 and TRBJ2-3, with a weak D call TRBD2 (5 bases). Per germline, CDR1 ENHRY and CDR2 SYGVKD. This CDR3 contains 13 residues. V lost 6 bases, J lost 6 bases, and 13 bases lay in between. CDR3 in DNA: TGTGCCATCAGGGATGGGAGCTCGGATACGCAGTATTTT. Translated, it gives CAIRDGSSDTQYF.

This clonotype was seen more than once but under ten times. V and J are TRBV12-3 or TRBV12-4 and TRBJ1-4; the match to TRBD1 covers 9 bases. The trim removed 6 bases at V and 10 bases at J, leaving 9 bases unmatched. The CDR3 is 14 amino acids. The CDR3, as DNA: TGTGCCAGCAGCCTTCCCGGGACAGGGAGAAAACTGTTTTTT. Translation gives CASSLPGTGRKLFF.

This clonotype has more than one count but fewer than ten. The chain recombines TRBV10-3 with TRBJ2-5, with 10 bases lining up with TRBD2. V shed 4 bases, J shed 2 bases, and the junction held 7 bases outside the gene matches. CDR1 and CDR2 (germline): ENHRY, SYGVKD. The CDR3 is made up of 16 amino acids. CDR3 sequence: CAISASLAGVQETQYF. The CDR3 DNA reads as TGTGCCATCAGTGCTTCCCTAGCGGGAGTTCAAGAGACCCAGTACTTC.

The genes are TRBV5-1 and TRBJ2-7; D is tentatively TRBD1 or TRBD2 (5 bases each). Germline V gene sequence: CDR1 SGHRS, CDR2 YFSETQ. This CDR3 has 15 residues. The V end lost 0 bases, the J end lost 0 bases, and 10 bases lay between the germline ends. CDR3 coding DNA: TGCGCCAGCAGCTTGGAGGGGAGAGGCTCCTACGAGCAGTACTTC. This codes for CASSLEGRGSYEQYF.

The chain couples TRBV4-2 to TRBJ2-5; TRBD1 is a possible D gene (6 bases). This CDR3 has 15 residues. Germline V gives CDR1 LGHNA, CDR2 YNFKEQ. V lost 0 bases and J lost 4, with 12 bases in between. The chain's CDR3 is CASSQDNGQRETQYF. The CDR3 DNA is TGTGCCAGCAGCCAAGATAATGGACAGCGAGAGACCCAGTACTTC.

J is TRBJ2-1 and V is TRBV4-2; TRBD1 aligns across 8 bases. The germline CDR1 and CDR2 sequences are LGHNA and YNFKEQ. Germline trimming cut 6 bases from V and 2 bases from J; bases unmatched to any gene: 12. The CDR3 covers 17 residues. DNA for the CDR3: TGTGCCAGCAGACCGAGAGGGAGACAGGGGACCTACAATGAGCAGTTCTTC. Encoded protein: CASRPRGRQGTYNEQFF.

This clonotype has only a few counts. This chain connects TRBV10-3 to TRBJ1-1; TRBD1 is a possible D gene (5 bases). This CDR3 spans 16 amino acids. The germline V gene has CDR1 ENHRY and CDR2 SYGVKD. The ends were cut back, 2 bases at V and 0 bases at J, with 13 bases in the middle. In nucleotides, the CDR3 is TGTGCCATCAGTGAGAGGGGCAGCGCCTTGAACACTGAAGCTTTCTTT. Its protein product is CAISERGSALNTEAFF.

V usage is TRBV6-5 and J usage is TRBJ1-6; D ambiguous. Germline CDR1 and CDR2: MNHEY and SVGAGI. This CDR3 is 13 amino acids long. V gave up 4 bases and J gave up 7 bases, with 8 bases separating them. The CDR3 reads CASSWRRNSPLHF. The CDR3 DNA sequence: TGTGCCAGCAGTTGGCGGAGAAATTCACCCCTCCACTTT.

In its sample, this clonotype was seen a few times. The chain joins TRBV28 to TRBJ1-4; D unclear. Germline V CDR1 and CDR2: MDHEN, SYDVKM. The CDR3 is made up of 15 amino acids. The V gene lost 3 bases and the J gene lost 4 bases, with 12 bases spanning the gap. As DNA, the CDR3 is TGTGCCAGCAGTTTTAGCTCACAAAGTAATGAAAAACTGTTTTTT. The encoded protein is CASSFSSQSNEKLFF.

In this sample, this clonotype turned up a few times. One junction end does not reproduce the germline sequence, and a read error may be involved. This rearrangement joins TRBV7-2 to TRBJ1-2; 8 bases are a match to TRBD1. The CDR3 is 12 amino acids. Per the germline V gene, CDR1 is SGHTA and CDR2 is FQGNSA. The CDR3 nucleotides read TGTGCCAGCAGCCCCCCGGGACAGGATGCCCTCTTC. It codes for CASSPPGQDALF.

This clonotype occurred a few times. The V gene is TRBV9, the J gene TRBJ2-5; D may be TRBD2 (6 bases). Germline V lookup: CDR1 SGDLS, CDR2 YYNGEE. The V end lost 5 bases, the J end lost 2 bases, and 13 bases lay between the germline ends. The CDR3 runs 14 residues. The CDR3: CASSRGLPQETQYF. The CDR3, as DNA: TGTGCCAGCAGTAGGGGACTCCCACAAGAGACCCAGTACTTC.

This clonotype was observed a handful of times. The chain joins TRBV7-9 to TRBJ2-5, with 9 bases matching TRBD1. Trimming cost V 6 bases and J 0 bases; bases outside gene matches: 17. Per the germline V gene, CDR1 is SEHNR and CDR2 is FQNEAQ (reference sequence). The CDR3 runs to 19 residues. The CDR3 reads CASSIPVVATGGNQETQYF. The CDR3 DNA is TGTGCCAGCAGTATTCCCGTTGTGGCGACAGGGGGGAACCAAGAGACCCAGTACTTC.

The gene calls are TRBV12-3 or TRBV12-4 and TRBJ1-5; D remains ambiguous. The CDR3 contains 12 residues. Trimming removed 6 bases at V and 7 bases at J, with 10 bases between. CDR3 in DNA: TGTGCCAGCAGGGCCCCTCACCAGCCCCAGCATTTT. Translated: CASRAPHQPQHF.

The rearrangement links TRBV4-3 to TRBJ1-1; D may be TRBD1 (6 bases). V shed 1 base and J shed 5 bases, with 14 bases lying between them. The CDR3 sequence is 15 residues long. In germline, CDR1 is LGHNA, CDR2 YSLEER. DNA of the CDR3: TGCGCCAGCAGCCAAGGGGCCAGGGGTCGGACTGAAGCTTTCTTT. This sequence encodes CASSQGARGRTEAFF.

This clonotype was seen a few times. The chain carries TRBV6-2 or TRBV6-3 and TRBJ1-2; 9 bases fit TRBD1. Germline V gene lookup returns CDR1 MNHEY and CDR2 SVGEGT. The ends lost 2 bases at V and 2 bases at J; junction bases unmatched: 3. CDR3 size: 15 residues. The CDR3: CASSYPDRGNYGYTF. DNA of the CDR3: TGTGCCAGCAGTTACCCGGACAGGGGAAACTATGGCTACACCTTC.

V gene TRBV27 combines with J gene TRBJ2-1, with 7 bases identical to TRBD1. The ends lost 5 bases at V and 1 base at J; junction bases unmatched: 17. Looked up from germline, CDR1 is MNHEY and CDR2 is SMNVEV (reference sequence). The CDR3 spans 19 residues. The CDR3, as DNA: TGTGCCAGCAGTATAGACAGGGTTGGGGAGACCGGTTCCTACAATGAGCAGTTCTTC. This sequence encodes CASSIDRVGETGSYNEQFF.

The chain uses TRBV5-1 and TRBJ1-1, with D maybe TRBD1 (5 bases). The germline V and J ends were trimmed by 4 bases and 1 base, with 14 bases remaining between them. The CDR3 extends over 15 amino acids. Germline lookup yields CDR1 SGHRS and CDR2 YFSETQ. In DNA form, the CDR3 reads TGCGCCAGCAGCCTGATGGGGCGGGGGAACACTGAAGCTTTCTTT. Protein sequence: CASSLMGRGNTEAFF.

This clonotype was counted only a few times. Germline is not matched at one junction end, which may reflect a read error. This rearrangement joins TRBV12-3 or TRBV12-4 to TRBJ1-6; 7 bases are shared with TRBD1. The CDR3 extends over 13 amino acids. CDR3 DNA: TGTGCCAGCAGGGGACAGTATACTTCACCCCTCCACTTT. Protein product: CASRGQYTSPLHF.

This clonotype was counted between two and nine times. J is TRBJ2-1 and V is TRBV5-6; 7 positions match TRBD2. Unmatched junction bases numbered 11, after V lost 0 bases and J lost 5 bases. This CDR3 spans 17 amino acids. Germline lookup yields CDR1 SGHDT and CDR2 YYEEEE. The DNA of the CDR3 is TGTGCCAGCAGCTTGGGACCGCGGGAGCCTTTTCACAATGAGCAGTTCTTC. Protein product: CASSLGPREPFHNEQFF. Using reference TRBV5-6 and TRBJ2-1 for the parts outside the CDR3, the full variable domain is DAGVTQSPTHLIKTRGQQVTLRCSPKSGHDTVSWYQQALGQGPQFIFQYYEEEERQRGNFPDRFSGHQFPNYSSELNVNALLLGDSALYLCASSLGPREPFHNEQFFGPGTRLTVL.